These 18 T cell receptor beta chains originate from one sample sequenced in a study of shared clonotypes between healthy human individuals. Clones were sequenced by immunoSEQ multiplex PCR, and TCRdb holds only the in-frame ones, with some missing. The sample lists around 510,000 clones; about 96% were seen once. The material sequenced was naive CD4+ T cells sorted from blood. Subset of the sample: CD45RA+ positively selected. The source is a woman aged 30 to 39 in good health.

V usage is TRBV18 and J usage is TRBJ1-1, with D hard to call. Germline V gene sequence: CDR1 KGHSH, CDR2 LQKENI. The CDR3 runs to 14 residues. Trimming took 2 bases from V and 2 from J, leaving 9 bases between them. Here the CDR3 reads CASSPNRQNTEAFF. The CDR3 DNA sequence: TGTGCCAGCTCACCAAACCGACAAAACACTGAAGCTTTCTTT. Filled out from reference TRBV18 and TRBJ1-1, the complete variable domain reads NAGVMQNPRHLVRRRGQEARLRCSPMKGHSHVYWYRQLPEEGLKFMVYLQKENIIDESGMPKERFSAEFPKEGPSILRIQQVVRGDSAAYFCASSPNRQNTEAFFGQGTRLTVV.

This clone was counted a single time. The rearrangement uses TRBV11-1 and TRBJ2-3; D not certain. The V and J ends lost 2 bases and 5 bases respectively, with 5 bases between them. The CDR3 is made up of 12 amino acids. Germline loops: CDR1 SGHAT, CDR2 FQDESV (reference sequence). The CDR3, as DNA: TGTGCCAGCAGCTTAAGTGAAGATACGCAGTATTTT. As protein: CASSLSEDTQYF.

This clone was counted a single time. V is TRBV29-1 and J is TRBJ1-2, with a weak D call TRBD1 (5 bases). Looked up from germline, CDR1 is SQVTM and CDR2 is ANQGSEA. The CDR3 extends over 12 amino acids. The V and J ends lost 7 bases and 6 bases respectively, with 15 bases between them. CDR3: CSGREPPDGYTF. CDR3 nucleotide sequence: TGCAGCGGCAGGGAACCTCCGGATGGCTACACCTTC. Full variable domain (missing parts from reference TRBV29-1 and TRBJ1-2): SAVISQKPSRDICQRGTSLTIQCQVDSQVTMMFWYRQQPGQSLTLIATANQGSEATYESGFVIDKFPISRPNLTFSTLTVSNMSPEDSSIYLCSGREPPDGYTFGSGTRLTVV.

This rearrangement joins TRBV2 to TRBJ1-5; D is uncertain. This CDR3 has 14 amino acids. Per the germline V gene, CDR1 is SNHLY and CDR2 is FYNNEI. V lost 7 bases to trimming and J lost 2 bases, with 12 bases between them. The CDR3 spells CASIEGGGNQPQHF. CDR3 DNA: TGTGCCAGCATTGAGGGAGGAGGCAATCAGCCCCAGCATTTT.

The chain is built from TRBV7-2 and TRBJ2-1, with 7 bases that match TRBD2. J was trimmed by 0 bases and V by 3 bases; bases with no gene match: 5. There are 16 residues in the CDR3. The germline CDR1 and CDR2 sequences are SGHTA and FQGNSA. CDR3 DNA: TGTGCCAGCAGCTTTCTAGCGGCCTTCTCCTACAATGAGCAGTTCTTC. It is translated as CASSFLAAFSYNEQFF.

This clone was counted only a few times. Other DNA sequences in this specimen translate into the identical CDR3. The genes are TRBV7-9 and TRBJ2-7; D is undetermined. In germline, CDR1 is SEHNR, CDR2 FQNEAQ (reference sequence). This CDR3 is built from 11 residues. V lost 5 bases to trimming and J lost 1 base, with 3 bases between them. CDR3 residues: CASSTSYEQYF. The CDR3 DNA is TGTGCCAGCAGCACTTCCTACGAGCAGTACTTC.

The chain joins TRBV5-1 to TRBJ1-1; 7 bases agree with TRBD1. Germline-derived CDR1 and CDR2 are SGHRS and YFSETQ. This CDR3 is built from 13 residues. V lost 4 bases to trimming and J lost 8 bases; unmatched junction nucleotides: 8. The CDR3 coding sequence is TGCGCCAGCAGCCGGGGCACAGGGGAAGAAGCTTTCTTT. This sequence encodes CASSRGTGEEAFF.

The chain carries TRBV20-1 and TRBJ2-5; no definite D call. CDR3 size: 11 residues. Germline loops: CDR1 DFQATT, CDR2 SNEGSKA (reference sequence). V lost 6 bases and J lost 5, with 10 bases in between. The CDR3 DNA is TGCAGTGCCGCCTTTGGGGAGACCCAGTACTTC. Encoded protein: CSAAFGETQYF.

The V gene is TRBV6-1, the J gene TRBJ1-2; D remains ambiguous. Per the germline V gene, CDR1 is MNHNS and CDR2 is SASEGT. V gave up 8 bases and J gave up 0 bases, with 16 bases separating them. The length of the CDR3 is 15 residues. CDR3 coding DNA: TGTGCCAGCGCCACGGGAACGGCAGCTAACTATGGCTACACCTTC. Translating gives CASATGTAANYGYTF.

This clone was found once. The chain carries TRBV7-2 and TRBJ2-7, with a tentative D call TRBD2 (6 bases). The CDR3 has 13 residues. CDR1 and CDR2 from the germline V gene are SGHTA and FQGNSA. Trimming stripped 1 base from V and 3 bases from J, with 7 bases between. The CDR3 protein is CASSLEGGYEQYF. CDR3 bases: TGTGCCAGCAGCTTAGAGGGAGGCTACGAGCAGTACTTC.

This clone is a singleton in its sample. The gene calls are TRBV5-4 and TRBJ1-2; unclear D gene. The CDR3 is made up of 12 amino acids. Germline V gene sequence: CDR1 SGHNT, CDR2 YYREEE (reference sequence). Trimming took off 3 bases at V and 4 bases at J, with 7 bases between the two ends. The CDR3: CASSSHSYGYTF. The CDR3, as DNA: TGTGCCAGCAGCTCCCACAGCTATGGCTACACCTTC.

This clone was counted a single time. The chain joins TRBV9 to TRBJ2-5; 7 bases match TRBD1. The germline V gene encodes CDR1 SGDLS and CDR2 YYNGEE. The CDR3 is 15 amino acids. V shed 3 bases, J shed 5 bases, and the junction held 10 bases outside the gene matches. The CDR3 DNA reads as TGTGCCAGCAGCGCAACCTCGAGGACAGGCGAGACCCAGTACTTC. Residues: CASSATSRTGETQYF.

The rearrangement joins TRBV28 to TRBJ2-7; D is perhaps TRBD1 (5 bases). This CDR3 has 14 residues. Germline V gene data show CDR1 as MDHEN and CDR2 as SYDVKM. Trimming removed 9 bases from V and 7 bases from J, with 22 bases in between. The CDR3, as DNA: TGTGCCAGTGAAACAGGCTCCAATATTAGAGAGCAGTACTTC. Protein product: CASETGSNIREQYF.

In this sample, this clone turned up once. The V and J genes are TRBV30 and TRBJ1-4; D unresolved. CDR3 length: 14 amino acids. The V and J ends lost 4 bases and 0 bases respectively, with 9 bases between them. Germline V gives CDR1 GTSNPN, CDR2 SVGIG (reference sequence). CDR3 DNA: TGTGCCTGGAAATCACACCCAACTAATGAAAAACTGTTTTTT. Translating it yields CAWKSHPTNEKLFF.

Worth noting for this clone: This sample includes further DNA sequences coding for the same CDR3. The CDR3 spells CASSYSNEQFF. The CDR3 coding sequence is TGTGCCAGCAGCTATAGCAATGAGCAGTTCTTC. This chain links TRBV6-5 with TRBJ2-1; D remains unclear. Looked up from germline, CDR1 is MNHEY and CDR2 is SVGAGI. Trimming removed 6 bases at V and 6 bases at J, with 6 bases between. The CDR3 runs to 11 residues.

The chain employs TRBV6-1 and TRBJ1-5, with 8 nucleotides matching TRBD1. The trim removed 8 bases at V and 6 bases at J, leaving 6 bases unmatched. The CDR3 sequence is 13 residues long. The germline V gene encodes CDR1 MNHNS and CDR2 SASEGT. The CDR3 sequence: CASGRTGRQPQHF. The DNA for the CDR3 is TGTGCCAGCGGAAGGACAGGGCGTCAGCCCCAGCATTTT.

CDR3: CASSLVSGADNEQFF. For the CDR3, the DNA is TGTGCCAGCAGCTTGGTCTCGGGGGCCGACAATGAGCAGTTCTTC. The V gene is TRBV5-4, the J gene TRBJ2-1; either TRBD1 or TRBD2 may fit D (6 bases each). Per germline, CDR1 SGHNT and CDR2 YYREEE (reference sequence). V was clipped by 0 bases and J by 5 bases, with 12 bases between them. CDR3 length: 15 residues.

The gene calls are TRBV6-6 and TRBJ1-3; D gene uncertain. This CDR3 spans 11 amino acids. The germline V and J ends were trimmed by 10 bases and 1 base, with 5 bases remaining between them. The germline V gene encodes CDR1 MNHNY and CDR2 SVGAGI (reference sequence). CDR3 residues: CATKSGNTIYF. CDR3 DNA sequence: TGTGCCACCAAGTCTGGAAACACCATATATTTT.